The entry below gives a single TCR beta chain sequence along with its context. Its antigen is unidentified. Treatment in this sample: 19 received Ad26.COV2.S at low or high dose, single or two shots; five or six received placebo; per-sample allocation not given. Specimens were obtained on day 63 following the first vaccine or placebo injection. The data are from a study of Ad26.COV2.S vaccination and SARS-CoV-2 variants. Study overall: Of the COV1001 trial arms, the Ad26.COV2.S arm included the donor. The study gave Ad26.COV2.S intramuscularly, once or twice 56 days apart. General study points: The placebo group had lower spike-specific TCR breadth than the vaccine recipients did.

The data were produced by immunoSEQ multiplex PCR, yet TCRdb's version contains in-frame clones alone and is incomplete. Of about 330,000 clones in the sample, 90% were seen once. The sample was peripheral blood, taken in a trial of Ad26.COV2.S vaccine versus placebo. The sequence was collected from a person between 18 and 65 years old who received the Ad26.COV2.S COVID-19 vaccine or a placebo.

The CDR3 loop reads CASSRFEGTGKEKLFF. CDR3 DNA: TGTGCCAGCAGCCGCTTCGAAGGGACAGGGAAAGAAAAACTGTTTTTT. The rearrangement links TRBV7-9 to TRBJ1-4, with 9 bases fitting TRBD1. CDR1 and CDR2 (germline): SEHNR, FQNEAQ (reference sequence). This CDR3 comprises 16 residues. J was trimmed by 8 bases and V by 5 bases; bases with no gene match: 12.